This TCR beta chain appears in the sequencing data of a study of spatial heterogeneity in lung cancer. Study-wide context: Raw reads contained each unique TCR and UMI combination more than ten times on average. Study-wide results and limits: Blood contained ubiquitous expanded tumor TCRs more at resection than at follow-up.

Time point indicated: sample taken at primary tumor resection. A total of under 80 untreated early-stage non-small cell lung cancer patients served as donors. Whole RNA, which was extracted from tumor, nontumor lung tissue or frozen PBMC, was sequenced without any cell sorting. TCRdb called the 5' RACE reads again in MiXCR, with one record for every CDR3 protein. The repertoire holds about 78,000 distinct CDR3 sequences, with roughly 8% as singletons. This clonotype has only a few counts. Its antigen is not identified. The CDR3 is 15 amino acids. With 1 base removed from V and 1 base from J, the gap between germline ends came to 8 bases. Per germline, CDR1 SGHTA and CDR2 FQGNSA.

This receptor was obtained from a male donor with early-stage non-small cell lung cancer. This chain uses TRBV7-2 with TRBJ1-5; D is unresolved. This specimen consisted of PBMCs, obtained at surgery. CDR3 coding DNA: TGTGCCAGCAGCTTAGACTCGGGAAGCAATCAGCCCCAGCATTTT. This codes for CASSLDSGSNQPQHF.